This T cell receptor beta chain was captured in a study of multiple sclerosis patients with progressive multifocal leukoencephalopathy. Whole-study results and caveats: Most PML patients had lower entropy, suggesting less diverse TRB repertoires.

V lost 0 bases and J lost 9, with 8 bases in between. The CDR3 loop spans 12 amino acids. The germline V gene has CDR1 SGHTA and CDR2 FQGNSA. Here immunoSEQ multiplex PCR was the method, and the copy in TCRdb shows in-frame clones only, minus some. The sample holds over 20,000 clones, roughly 90% seen once. Specified time point: 12 to 13 months of natalizumab therapy. About this clone itself: Its cognate antigen is unknown.

This sequence joins TRBV7-2 and TRBJ1-1; D is perhaps TRBD1 (6 bases). The material sequenced was PBMCs, taken from a patient treated with natalizumab. This sequence originates from a man aged 30-40 years with multiple sclerosis. The CDR3 region is CASSLAGGQAFF. Written as DNA, the CDR3 is TGTGCCAGCAGCTTAGCTGGGGGGCAAGCTTTCTTT.